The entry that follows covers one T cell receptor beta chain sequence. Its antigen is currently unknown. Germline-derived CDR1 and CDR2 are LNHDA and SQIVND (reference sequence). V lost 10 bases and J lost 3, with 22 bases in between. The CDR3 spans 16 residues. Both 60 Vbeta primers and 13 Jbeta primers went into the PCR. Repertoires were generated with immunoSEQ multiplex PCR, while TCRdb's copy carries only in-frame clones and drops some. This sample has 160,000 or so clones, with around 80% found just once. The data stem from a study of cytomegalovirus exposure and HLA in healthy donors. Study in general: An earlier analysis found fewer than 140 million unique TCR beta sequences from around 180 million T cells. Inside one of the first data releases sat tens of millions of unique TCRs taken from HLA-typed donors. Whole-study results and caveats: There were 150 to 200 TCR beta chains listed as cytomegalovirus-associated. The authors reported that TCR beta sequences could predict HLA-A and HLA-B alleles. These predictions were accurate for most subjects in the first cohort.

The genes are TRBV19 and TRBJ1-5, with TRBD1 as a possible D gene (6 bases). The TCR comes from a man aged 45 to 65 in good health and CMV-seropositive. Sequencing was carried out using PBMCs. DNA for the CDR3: TGTGCCACTAAACTATCCGGGACAATCGACAATCAGCCCCAGCATTTT. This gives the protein CATKLSGTIDNQPQHF.